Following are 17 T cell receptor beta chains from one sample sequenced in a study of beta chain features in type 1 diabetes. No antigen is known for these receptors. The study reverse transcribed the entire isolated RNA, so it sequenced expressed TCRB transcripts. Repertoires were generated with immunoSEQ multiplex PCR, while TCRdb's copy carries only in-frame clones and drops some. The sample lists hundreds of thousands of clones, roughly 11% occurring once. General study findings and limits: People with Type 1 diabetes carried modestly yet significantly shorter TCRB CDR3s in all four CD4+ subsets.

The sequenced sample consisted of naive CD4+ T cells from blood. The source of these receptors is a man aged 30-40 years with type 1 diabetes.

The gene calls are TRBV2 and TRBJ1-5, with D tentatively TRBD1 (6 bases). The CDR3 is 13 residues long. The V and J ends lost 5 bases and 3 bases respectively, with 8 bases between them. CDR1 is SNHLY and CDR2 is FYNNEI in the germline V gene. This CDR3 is CASSTGFNQPQHF. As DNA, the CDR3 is TGTGCCAGCAGTACAGGGTTCAATCAGCCCCAGCATTTT.

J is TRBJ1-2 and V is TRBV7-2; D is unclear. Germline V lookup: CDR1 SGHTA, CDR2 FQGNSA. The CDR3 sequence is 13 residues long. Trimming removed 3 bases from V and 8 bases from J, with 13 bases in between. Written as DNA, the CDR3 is TGTGCCAGCAGCTTTCGGGGTCCCCCGGGCTACACCTTC. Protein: CASSFRGPPGYTF.

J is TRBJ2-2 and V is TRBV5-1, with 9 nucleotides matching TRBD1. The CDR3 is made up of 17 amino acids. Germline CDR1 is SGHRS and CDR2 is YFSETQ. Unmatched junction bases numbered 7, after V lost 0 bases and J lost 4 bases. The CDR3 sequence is CASSLDPGTGSTGELFF. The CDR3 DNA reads TGCGCCAGCAGCTTGGATCCCGGGACAGGGAGCACCGGGGAGCTGTTTTTT.

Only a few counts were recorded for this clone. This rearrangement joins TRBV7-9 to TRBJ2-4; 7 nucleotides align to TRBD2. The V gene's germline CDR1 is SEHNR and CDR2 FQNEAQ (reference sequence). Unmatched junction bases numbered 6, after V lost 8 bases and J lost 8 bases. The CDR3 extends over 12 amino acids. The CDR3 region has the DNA TGTGCCAGCGTGGGGGGGTCGGACATTCAGTACTTC. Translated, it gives CASVGGSDIQYF. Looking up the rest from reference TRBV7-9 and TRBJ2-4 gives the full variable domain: DTGVSQNPRHKITKRGQNVTFRCDPISEHNRLYWYRQTLGQGPEFLTYFQNEAQLEKSRLLSDRFSAERPKGSFSTLEIQRTEQGDSAMYLCASVGGSDIQYFGAGTRLSVL.

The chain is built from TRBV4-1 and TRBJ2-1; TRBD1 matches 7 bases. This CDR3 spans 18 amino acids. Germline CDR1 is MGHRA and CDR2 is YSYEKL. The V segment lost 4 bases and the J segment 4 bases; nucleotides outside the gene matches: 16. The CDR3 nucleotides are TGCGCCAGCAGCCCGGGGATGTTGGTGGGACAGAGGTACAATGAGCAGTTCTTC. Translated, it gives CASSPGMLVGQRYNEQFF.

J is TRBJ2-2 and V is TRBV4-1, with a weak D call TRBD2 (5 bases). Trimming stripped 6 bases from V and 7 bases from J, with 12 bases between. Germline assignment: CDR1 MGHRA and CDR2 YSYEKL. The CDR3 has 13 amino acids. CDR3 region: CASRTRAGGELFF. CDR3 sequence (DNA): TGCGCCAGCAGGACACGGGCGGGCGGGGAGCTGTTTTTT.

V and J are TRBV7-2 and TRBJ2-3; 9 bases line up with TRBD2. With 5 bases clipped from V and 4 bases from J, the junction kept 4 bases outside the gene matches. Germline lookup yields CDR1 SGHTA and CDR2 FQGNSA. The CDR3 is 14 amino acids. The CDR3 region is CASSPQRGADTQYF. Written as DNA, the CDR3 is TGTGCCAGCAGCCCCCAGCGGGGGGCAGATACGCAGTATTTT.

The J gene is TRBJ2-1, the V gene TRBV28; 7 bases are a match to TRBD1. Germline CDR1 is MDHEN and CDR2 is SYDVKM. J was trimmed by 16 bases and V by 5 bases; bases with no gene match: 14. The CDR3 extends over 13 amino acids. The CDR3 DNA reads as TGTGCCAGCAGTCTGGGACAGATCAAGGGTCAATTCTTC. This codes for CASSLGQIKGQFF.

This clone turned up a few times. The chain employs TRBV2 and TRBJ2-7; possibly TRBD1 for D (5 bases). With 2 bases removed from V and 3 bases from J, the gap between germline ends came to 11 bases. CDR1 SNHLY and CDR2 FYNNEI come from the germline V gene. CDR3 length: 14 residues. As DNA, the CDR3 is TGTGCCAGCAGTGAAAGGGGAATGAACTACGAGCAGTACTTC. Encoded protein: CASSERGMNYEQYF.

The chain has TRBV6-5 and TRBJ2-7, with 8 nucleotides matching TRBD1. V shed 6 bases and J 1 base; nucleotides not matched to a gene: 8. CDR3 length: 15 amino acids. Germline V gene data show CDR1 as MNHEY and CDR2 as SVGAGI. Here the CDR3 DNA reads TGTGCCAGCAGACGTAGTGGGACAGGATCCTACGAGCAGTACTTC. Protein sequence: CASRRSGTGSYEQYF.

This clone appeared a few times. The chain's CDR3 is CASSPWGGQGGEKLFF. The DNA of the CDR3 is TGTGCCAGCAGCCCTTGGGGGGGGCAGGGTGGCGAAAAACTGTTTTTT. This chain uses TRBV7-2 with TRBJ1-4; TRBD1 is a possible D gene (6 bases). Trimming shortened V by 5 bases and J by 8 bases, and 21 bases separated the two germline ends. The CDR3 has 16 residues. In germline, CDR1 is SGHTA, CDR2 FQGNSA. Full variable domain (missing parts from reference TRBV7-2 and TRBJ1-4): GAGVSQSPSNKVTEKGKDVELRCDPISGHTALYWYRQSLGQGLEFLIYFQGNSAPDKSGLPSDRFSAERTGGSVSTLTIQRTQQEDSAVYLCASSPWGGQGGEKLFFGSGTQLSVL.

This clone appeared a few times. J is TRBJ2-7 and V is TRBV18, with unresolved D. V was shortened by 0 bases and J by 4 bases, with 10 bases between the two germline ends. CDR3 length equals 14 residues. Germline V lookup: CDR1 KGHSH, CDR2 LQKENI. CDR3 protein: CASSPPVQPYEQYF. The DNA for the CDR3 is TGTGCCAGCTCACCACCAGTACAGCCATACGAGCAGTACTTC. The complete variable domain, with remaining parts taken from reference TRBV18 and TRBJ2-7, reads NAGVMQNPRHLVRRRGQEARLRCSPMKGHSHVYWYRQLPEEGLKFMVYLQKENIIDESGMPKERFSAEFPKEGPSILRIQQVVRGDSAAYFCASSPPVQPYEQYFGPGTRLTVT.

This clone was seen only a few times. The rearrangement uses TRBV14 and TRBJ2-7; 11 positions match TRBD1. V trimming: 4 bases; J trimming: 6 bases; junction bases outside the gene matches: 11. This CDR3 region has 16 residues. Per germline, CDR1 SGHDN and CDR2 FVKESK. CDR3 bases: TGTGCCAGCAGCCGATTCCCGGGACAGGGGGTTGGCGAGCAGTACTTC. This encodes CASSRFPGQGVGEQYF.

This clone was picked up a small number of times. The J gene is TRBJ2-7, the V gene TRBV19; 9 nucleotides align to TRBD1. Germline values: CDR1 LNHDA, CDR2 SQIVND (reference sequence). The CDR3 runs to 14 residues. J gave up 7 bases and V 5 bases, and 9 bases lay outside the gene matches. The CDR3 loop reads CASSSRTGVREQYF. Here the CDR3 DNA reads TGTGCCAGTAGTTCCCGGACAGGGGTGCGGGAGCAGTACTTC.

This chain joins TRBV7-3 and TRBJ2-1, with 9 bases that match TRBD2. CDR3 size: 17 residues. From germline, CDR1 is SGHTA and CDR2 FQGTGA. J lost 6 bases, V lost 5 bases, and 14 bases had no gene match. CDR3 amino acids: CASSKLTGTSRPNEQFF. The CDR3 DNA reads TGTGCCAGCAGCAAACTTACCGGGACTAGCCGTCCCAATGAGCAGTTCTTC. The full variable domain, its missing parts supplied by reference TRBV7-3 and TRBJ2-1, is GAGVSQTPSNKVTEKGKYVELRCDPISGHTALYWYRQSLGQGPEFLIYFQGTGAADDSGLPNDRFFAVRPEGSVSTLKIQRTERGDSAVYLCASSKLTGTSRPNEQFFGPGTRLTVL.

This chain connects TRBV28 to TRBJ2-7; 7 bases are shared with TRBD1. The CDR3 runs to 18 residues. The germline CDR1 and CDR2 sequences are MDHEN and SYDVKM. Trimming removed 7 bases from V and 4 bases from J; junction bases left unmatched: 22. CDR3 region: CASTDADFGRGSPYEQYF. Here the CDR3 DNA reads TGTGCCAGCACCGACGCCGATTTCGGCAGGGGGTCCCCTTACGAGCAGTACTTC.

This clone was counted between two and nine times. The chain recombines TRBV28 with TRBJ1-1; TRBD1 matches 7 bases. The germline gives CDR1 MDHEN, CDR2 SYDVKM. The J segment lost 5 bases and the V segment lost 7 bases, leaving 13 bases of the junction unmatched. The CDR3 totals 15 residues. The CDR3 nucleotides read TGTGCCAGCATCCTAGGGGACAGATATCCGACTGAAGCTTTCTTT. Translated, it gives CASILGDRYPTEAFF.